One and the same sample provided the 27 T cell receptor beta chains below, sequenced in a study of T cells in Graves' hyperthyroidism and ophthalmopathy. From RNA transcripts, TCR beta CDR3 regions were amplified. The HTBI primer set was used in a first-round RT-PCR of the TCR CDR3. TCRdb redid the calling of the multiplex PCR reads with MiXCR, one entry per CDR3 protein. The table records hundreds of thousands of distinct CDR3 sequences, 20% to 25% of them present only once. The sequencing sample was made of blood. The receptors shown here come from a man aged 30 to 45 with Graves' ophthalmopathy.

V and J are TRBV12-3 or TRBV12-4 and TRBJ2-3, with D perhaps TRBD1 (5 bases). There are 13 residues in the CDR3. The V and J ends lost 2 bases and 5 bases respectively, with 8 bases between them. This CDR3 is CASSLLRGDTQYF. The DNA for the CDR3 is TGTGCCAGCAGTTTATTAAGGGGAGATACGCAGTATTTT.

Ten or more counts support this clonotype. The chain combines TRBV7-3 with TRBJ2-6; 14 nucleotides align to TRBD2. V was pared by 5 bases and J by 2 bases, with 8 bases of the junction left unmatched. Germline CDR1 and CDR2: SGHTA and FQGTGA. The CDR3 has 19 residues. Written as DNA, the CDR3 is TGTGCCAGCAGCGCCCAGCCGGGACTAGCGGGAGCTGGGGCCAACGTCCTGACTTTC. The encoded protein is CASSAQPGLAGAGANVLTF. Together with reference TRBV7-3 and TRBJ2-6, the CDR3 gives the full variable domain: GAGVSQTPSNKVTEKGKYVELRCDPISGHTALYWYRQSLGQGPEFLIYFQGTGAADDSGLPNDRFFAVRPEGSVSTLKIQRTERGDSAVYLCASSAQPGLAGAGANVLTFGAGSRLTVL.

The chain recombines TRBV4-1 with TRBJ1-3; the D is unclear. The CDR3 is 16 residues long. V was shortened by 1 base and J by 0 bases, with 10 bases between the two germline ends. The germline CDR1 and CDR2 sequences are MGHRA and YSYEKL. CDR3 in amino acids: CASSQVIRNSGNTIYF. The CDR3 DNA sequence: TGCGCCAGCAGCCAAGTAATCAGGAACTCTGGAAACACCATATATTTT.

This clonotype appeared a few times. This chain connects TRBV10-3 to TRBJ2-5; TRBD1 agrees at 8 bases. The CDR3 is 15 amino acids. The junction had 5 bases not matched to a gene; V was cut back by 1 base and J by 4 bases. In germline, CDR1 is ENHRY, CDR2 SYGVKD. CDR3 protein: CAISEFGQGGETQYF. The DNA of the CDR3 is TGTGCCATCAGTGAGTTCGGACAGGGAGGAGAGACCCAGTACTTC.

This clonotype came up many times. This chain links TRBV11-2 with TRBJ1-1; 9 nucleotides align to TRBD1. The CDR3 consists of 15 residues. V lost 5 bases and J lost 4; bases outside the gene matches: 8. The germline CDR1 and CDR2 sequences are SGHAT and FQNNGV. The CDR3 DNA is TGTGCCAGCAGCCCCCGGGACAGGGAGTTCACTGAAGCTTTCTTT. Translated, it gives CASSPRDREFTEAFF.

A word on this clonotype: One end of the junction is discordant with germline, which a read error may explain. The chain employs TRBV20-1 and TRBJ2-7; perhaps TRBD1 as D (6 bases). CDR3 length: 17 residues. CDR1 is DFQATT, CDR2 SNEGSKA, per germline (reference sequence). DNA of the CDR3: TGCAGTGCTAGAGACCCAACTTCCTTGACAGGTGCCTACAAGCAGTACTTC. This gives the protein CSARDPTSLTGAYKQYF.

This clonotype turned up a few times. This chain links TRBV30 with TRBJ2-7; TRBD2 matches 13 bases. The CDR3 has 15 residues. The V and J ends lost 1 base and 0 bases, in that order; junction bases with no gene match: 0. CDR1 is GTSNPN, CDR2 SVGIG, per germline (reference sequence). In nucleotides, the CDR3 is TGTGCCTGGAGTGGACTAGCGGGAGGCTCCTACGAGCAGTACTTC. Its protein is CAWSGLAGGSYEQYF.

This clonotype has only a few counts. The chain links TRBV7-9 to TRBJ2-5; 7 nucleotides match TRBD1. The ends lost 5 bases at V and 1 base at J; junction bases unmatched: 13. The CDR3 extends over 17 amino acids. CDR1 SEHNR and CDR2 FQNEAQ come from the germline V gene (reference sequence). In DNA form, the CDR3 reads TGTGCCAGCAGCCTACCTAGACAGGGAGTGGGCCAAGAGACCCAGTACTTC. This gives the protein CASSLPRQGVGQETQYF.

This clonotype showed up many times. The CDR3 sequence is CASSPPPPASSYEQYF. The DNA of the CDR3 is TGTGCCAGCAGCCCCCCTCCCCCCGCAAGCTCCTACGAGCAGTACTTC. The rearrangement uses TRBV11-2 and TRBJ2-7, with D uncertain. Trimming left V 5 bases short and J 0 bases short, with 17 bases between. Germline V gives CDR1 SGHAT, CDR2 FQNNGV. The CDR3 length is 16 residues.

This clonotype was detected a few times. The rearrangement joins TRBV27 to TRBJ2-1; 9 nucleotides match TRBD1. Losses at the gene ends were 7 bases for V and 4 bases for J; bases not matched to a gene: 8. This CDR3 is built from 15 residues. Germline lookup yields CDR1 MNHEY and CDR2 SMNVEV (reference sequence). The DNA of the CDR3 is TGTGCCAGCACCGACGGGACAGGGCATTACAATGAGCAGTTCTTC. This encodes CASTDGTGHYNEQFF.

J is TRBJ1-4 and V is TRBV7-9, with a possible D match to TRBD1 (6 bases). Per the germline V gene, CDR1 is SEHNR and CDR2 is FQNEAQ (reference sequence). The CDR3 length is 15 residues. V lost 5 bases to trimming and J lost 4 bases, with 14 bases between them. The CDR3 loop is CASSPETGDNEKLFF. Here the CDR3 DNA reads TGTGCCAGCAGCCCGGAGACAGGAGATAATGAAAAACTGTTTTTT.

This clonotype was seen at least ten times. The V and J genes are TRBV7-2 and TRBJ1-2; tentatively, D is TRBD1 (6 bases). This CDR3 spans 14 amino acids. CDR1 SGHTA and CDR2 FQGNSA come from the germline V gene. V gave up 5 bases and J gave up 1 base, with 11 bases separating them. Here the CDR3 reads CASSGAQGNYGYTF. CDR3 DNA: TGTGCCAGCAGCGGGGCACAGGGTAACTATGGCTACACCTTC.

The chain couples TRBV9 to TRBJ1-2, with 10 bases fitting TRBD1. Germline V gene data show CDR1 as SGDLS and CDR2 as YYNGEE. J gave up 5 bases and V 3 bases, and 13 bases lay outside the gene matches. This CDR3 is built from 17 residues. The CDR3 DNA follows: TGTGCCAGCAGCGCCCGGGACAGGGGAGAGATATTGTATGGCTACACCTTC. The encoded protein is CASSARDRGEILYGYTF.

The J gene is TRBJ1-5, the V gene TRBV5-6, with D possibly matching TRBD1 (6 bases). There are 17 residues in the CDR3. Per germline, CDR1 SGHDT and CDR2 YYEEEE. The germline V and J ends were trimmed by 0 bases and 2 bases, with 15 bases remaining between them. The CDR3 protein is CASSLEGTGTGNQPQHF. CDR3 sequence (DNA): TGTGCCAGCAGCTTGGAGGGTACAGGGACGGGCAATCAGCCCCAGCATTTT.

This clonotype was seen a few times. The chain joins TRBV6-5 to TRBJ2-2; unclear D gene. V shed 1 base and J shed 2 bases, with 2 bases lying between them. CDR1 MNHEY and CDR2 SVGAGI come from the germline V gene. The CDR3 spans 13 residues. CDR3 nucleotides: TGTGCCAGCAGTTACTTTAACACCGGGGAGCTGTTTTTT. Amino acid sequence: CASSYFNTGELFF.

About this clonotype itself: A read error may be the cause here, since a much bigger clone is one base away. The chain joins TRBV20-1 to TRBJ2-1; 9 bases map to TRBD2. The germline gives CDR1 DFQATT, CDR2 SNEGSKA (reference sequence). The CDR3 spans 15 residues. V was pared by 1 base and J by 8 bases, with 9 bases of the junction left unmatched. This chain's CDR3 is CSARAASGTLDEQFF. CDR3 DNA sequence: TGCAGTGCTAGAGCGGCTAGCGGGACGCTCGATGAGCAGTTCTTC.

V and J are TRBV20-1 and TRBJ1-2; D is uncertain. This CDR3 comprises 14 residues. Germline lookup yields CDR1 DFQATT and CDR2 SNEGSKA (reference sequence). V shed 0 bases and J shed 2 bases, with 10 bases lying between them. This CDR3 reads CSARDTASNYGYTF. CDR3 sequence (DNA): TGCAGTGCTAGAGACACAGCGTCCAACTATGGCTACACCTTC.

The V and J genes are TRBV7-8 and TRBJ2-7; a weak D match, TRBD2 (6 bases). Germline lookup yields CDR1 SGHVS and CDR2 FQNEAQ. The CDR3 runs 17 residues. With 5 bases removed from V and 0 bases from J, the gap between germline ends came to 20 bases. Written as DNA, the CDR3 is TGTGCCAGCAGCCCGGGTCGGACGGGACTCAGCTCCTACGAGCAGTACTTC. As protein: CASSPGRTGLSSYEQYF.

This clonotype was observed a few times. The chain combines TRBV7-9 with TRBJ2-5, with 8 bases fitting TRBD1. Germline CDR1 is SEHNR and CDR2 is FQNEAQ (reference sequence). J gave up 2 bases and V 5 bases, and 1 base lay outside the gene matches. CDR3 size: 13 residues. The CDR3 coding sequence is TGTGCCAGCAGCGGGACAGGTCAAGAGACCCAGTACTTC. Translating it yields CASSGTGQETQYF.

Many counts were recorded for this clonotype. This chain uses TRBV2 with TRBJ2-1; TRBD2 matches at 8 bases. Germline assignment: CDR1 SNHLY and CDR2 FYNNEI. The CDR3 runs 14 residues. V dropped 6 bases and J dropped 8; count of bases not matched to a gene: 9. This chain's CDR3 is CASRSELADHEQFF. The CDR3 DNA reads as TGTGCCAGCAGAAGCGAACTAGCGGACCATGAGCAGTTCTTC.

The chain recombines TRBV9 with TRBJ1-1; D may be TRBD1 (6 bases). This CDR3 contains 15 residues. V lost 3 bases and J lost 1, with 13 bases in between. Looked up from germline, CDR1 is SGDLS and CDR2 is YYNGEE. The CDR3 reads CASSAPGQTNTEAFF. CDR3 coding DNA: TGTGCCAGCAGCGCCCCGGGACAAACGAACACTGAAGCTTTCTTT.

Only a few counts were recorded for this clonotype. The chain uses TRBV7-3 and TRBJ2-2, with D unclear. Germline lookup yields CDR1 SGHTA and CDR2 FQGTGA. The V gene lost 2 bases and the J gene lost 3 bases, with 10 bases spanning the gap. The CDR3 sequence is 15 residues long. The CDR3 nucleotides are TGTGCCAGCAGCTTATTCGGCGGAGACACCGGGGAGCTGTTTTTT. Translation: CASSLFGGDTGELFF. The whole variable domain, remainder taken from reference TRBV7-3 and TRBJ2-2, is GAGVSQTPSNKVTEKGKYVELRCDPISGHTALYWYRQSLGQGPEFLIYFQGTGAADDSGLPNDRFFAVRPEGSVSTLKIQRTERGDSAVYLCASSLFGGDTGELFFGEGSRLTVL.

This clonotype was found a few times. The chain couples TRBV5-1 to TRBJ2-7; no firm D call. V was trimmed by 4 bases and J by 5 bases, leaving 16 bases between them. Germline V gives CDR1 SGHRS, CDR2 YFSETQ. This CDR3 is built from 14 residues. This chain's CDR3 is CASSRTVARDEQYF. As DNA, the CDR3 is TGCGCCAGCAGCCGGACGGTCGCAAGGGACGAGCAGTACTTC.

V and J are TRBV19 and TRBJ1-5, with D hard to call. Between the trimmed V and J ends, which lost 3 bases and 9 bases, there was a span of 21 bases. Germline-derived CDR1 and CDR2 are LNHDA and SQIVND (reference sequence). CDR3 length: 16 amino acids. The CDR3: CASSILPMAGKWPQHF. CDR3 in DNA: TGTGCCAGTAGTATTCTCCCCATGGCAGGCAAATGGCCCCAGCATTTT.

At least ten counts were recorded for this clonotype. The chain has TRBV12-3 or TRBV12-4 and TRBJ1-5, with a weak D call TRBD1 (6 bases). This CDR3 comprises 14 residues. Trimming pared 6 bases from V and 2 bases from J, leaving 11 bases between. CDR3 sequence: CASSPQGGNQPQHF. In DNA form, the CDR3 reads TGTGCCAGCAGCCCACAGGGAGGCAATCAGCCCCAGCATTTT.

This clonotype has more than one count but fewer than ten. V and J are TRBV20-1 and TRBJ1-5, with 9 bases that match TRBD1. The V segment lost 6 bases and the J segment 4 bases; nucleotides outside the gene matches: 7. The CDR3 sequence is 14 residues long. Germline V gene sequence: CDR1 DFQATT, CDR2 SNEGSKA (reference sequence). CDR3 DNA: TGCAGTGCAAACAGGGGGCGCGGGAATCAGCCCCAGCATTTT. Protein product: CSANRGRGNQPQHF.

The rearrangement uses TRBV6-1 and TRBJ2-2; unclear D gene. Germline V lookup: CDR1 MNHNS, CDR2 SASEGT. Trimming left V 5 bases short and J 1 base short, with 11 bases between. CDR3 size: 15 residues. CDR3 protein: CASSRLRENTGELFF. Written as DNA, the CDR3 is TGTGCCAGCAGTCGGTTGCGTGAGAACACCGGGGAGCTGTTTTTT.